One and the same sample provided the 10 T cell receptor beta chains below, sequenced in a study of blood T cell repertoires in COVID-19. Produced via immunoSEQ multiplex PCR; TCRdb's table is partial and in-frame only. The sample yields 190,000 or so clones, less than 80% seen once. The source material was peripheral blood. The receptors were sampled from a man aged 50 to 59 who had recovered from COVID-19.

This clone was observed once. This chain connects TRBV24-1 to TRBJ1-2; a weak D match, TRBD1 (5 bases). This CDR3 region has 14 residues. Per the germline V gene, CDR1 is KGHDR and CDR2 is SFDVKD. V shed 2 bases and J shed 7 bases, with 13 bases lying between them. As DNA, the CDR3 is TGTGCCACCAGTGATTCGGGGGGATCGGGTGGCTACACCTTC. Amino acid sequence: CATSDSGGSGGYTF.

The rearrangement uses TRBV20-1 and TRBJ2-5, with TRBD2 identical over 12 bases. Unmatched junction bases numbered 9, after V lost 3 bases and J lost 4 bases. Germline values: CDR1 DFQATT, CDR2 SNEGSKA (reference sequence). CDR3 length equals 16 residues. In DNA form, the CDR3 reads TGCAGTGCTAGTTGGCTAGCGGGAGGGTTGGGAGAGACCCAGTACTTC. As protein: CSASWLAGGLGETQYF.

This chain joins TRBV19 and TRBJ1-2; TRBD1 is a possible D gene (5 bases). There are 16 residues in the CDR3. Trimming shortened V by 3 bases and J by 0 bases, and 14 bases separated the two germline ends. Per germline, CDR1 LNHDA and CDR2 SQIVND (reference sequence). In DNA form, the CDR3 reads TGTGCCAGTAGTATTTCAGGGACTCAAGCTAACTATGGCTACACCTTC. It specifies CASSISGTQANYGYTF.

This clone was seen a few times. This chain links TRBV6-8 with TRBJ2-3, with TRBD2 identical over 11 bases. With V trimmed by 8 bases and J by 1 base, 32 bases remained unmatched. This CDR3 has 24 residues. CDR1 and CDR2 (germline): MNHGY, SAAAGT. CDR3 in DNA: TGTGCCAGCGGCATCAACCCCCGCGAAACCGGGCTAGCGGGAGGTGGGTACGGCACAGATACGCAGTATTTT. This translates into CASGINPRETGLAGGGYGTDTQYF.

V is TRBV5-1 and J is TRBJ2-1; 7 positions agree with TRBD2. This CDR3 is 16 amino acids long. Per germline, CDR1 SGHRS and CDR2 YFSETQ. Trimming at V came to 1 base and at J to 0 bases, leaving 4 bases not matched to a gene. The CDR3, as DNA: TGCGCCAGCAGCTTGTCGGCTAGCGGCTCCTACAATGAGCAGTTCTTC. This sequence encodes CASSLSASGSYNEQFF.

The rearrangement joins TRBV27 to TRBJ1-1; D is possibly TRBD1 (6 bases). V gave up 3 bases and J gave up 1 base, with 9 bases separating them. The CDR3 contains 14 residues. The germline CDR1 and CDR2 sequences are MNHEY and SMNVEV (reference sequence). CDR3 amino acids: CASSFHRANTEAFF. CDR3 bases: TGTGCCAGCAGTTTCCACAGGGCGAACACTGAAGCTTTCTTT.

This chain joins TRBV5-6 and TRBJ1-3, with D perhaps matching TRBD1 (6 bases). V dropped 2 bases and J dropped 2 bases, with 14 bases sitting between them. CDR1 is SGHDT, CDR2 YYEEEE, per germline. This CDR3 has 16 amino acids. CDR3 sequence reads: CASSFYGGNTGNTIYF. The DNA of the CDR3 is TGTGCCAGCAGCTTTTATGGGGGCAATACTGGAAACACCATATATTTT.

DNA for the CDR3: TGCGCCAGCAGCTTGGGACAGGTTTTGACTGAAGCTTTCTTT. Translating it yields CASSLGQVLTEAFF. The rearrangement uses TRBV5-1 and TRBJ1-1; a possible D gene is TRBD1 (6 bases). The CDR3 is 14 residues long. Trimming removed 0 bases from V and 5 bases from J, with 11 bases in between. CDR1 is SGHRS, CDR2 YFSETQ, per germline.

The rearrangement joins TRBV4-1 to TRBJ2-7; 8 bases are shared with TRBD2. V lost 0 bases, J lost 2 bases, and 3 bases stayed unmatched. In germline, CDR1 is MGHRA, CDR2 YSYEKL. The CDR3 contains 15 residues. CDR3 DNA sequence: TGCGCCAGCAGCCAAGATGGCGGGGGGACCTACGAGCAGTACTTC. Amino acids: CASSQDGGGTYEQYF.

The chain is built from TRBV9 and TRBJ2-2, with 8 bases aligning to TRBD2. The trim removed 0 bases at V and 4 bases at J, leaving 2 bases unmatched. CDR1 and CDR2 (germline): SGDLS, YYNGEE. CDR3 size: 15 residues. The DNA for the CDR3 is TGTGCCAGCAGCGTAGCACTAGCGGTCACCGGGGAGCTGTTTTTT. It is translated as CASSVALAVTGELFF.